This T cell receptor (beta chain) was observed in a study of cytomegalovirus exposure and HLA in healthy donors. Researchers ran the PCR with 60 Vbeta and 13 Jbeta primers. This table comes from immunoSEQ multiplex PCR, and its TCRdb copy is limited to in-frame clones, with some not included. Here the sample spans 75,000 to 95,000 clones, approximately 90% being singletons. The donors gave bone marrow, and they were healthy. Germline assignment: CDR1 SEHNR and CDR2 FQNEAQ (reference sequence). The CDR3 runs to 15 residues. The specimen was PBMCs. This chain joins TRBV7-9 and TRBJ2-7; 9 positions match TRBD2. The J call may be wrong; the DNA end is better matched by TRBJ2-1. The TCR was taken from a young man in good health and CMV-seronegative. The CDR3: CASSSLAGIYNEQFF. CDR3 coding DNA: TGTGCCAGCAGCTCTCTAGCGGGGATCTACAATGAGCAGTTCTTC.